The 20 T cell receptor beta chains below were found in one sample sequenced in a study of a mutant IDH1 vaccine in newly diagnosed glioma. As for time point: baseline, week 1 (first vaccination visit). Treatment defined: pre-vaccination baseline after standard-of-care therapy. Some clones are missing from TCRdb's copy, which holds only in-frame ones; the method was immunoSEQ multiplex PCR. Among some 51,000 clones listed, around three quarters were seen once. The sample here was PBMCs, taken from a glioma patient treated with radiotherapy, temozolomide or both. The source of these receptors is a woman between 40 and 55 years old with glioma.

This clone was observed once. The rearrangement joins TRBV21-1 to TRBJ1-2. TRBV21-1 is flagged as a pseudogene. This CDR3 is 15 amino acids long. The CDR3 loop reads CASSKAGAAMNGYTF. Written as DNA, the CDR3 is TGTGCCAGCAGCAAAGCCGGGGCCGCTATGAATGGCTACACCTTC.

This clone was found a few times. The chain uses TRBV30 and TRBJ2-4; 8 bases are shared with TRBD1. Germline V lookup: CDR1 GTSNPN, CDR2 SVGIG (reference sequence). J was trimmed by 10 bases and V by 1 base; bases with no gene match: 12. The CDR3 runs to 15 residues. This CDR3 is CAWSAGTGPKSIQYF. The CDR3 bases are TGTGCCTGGAGTGCCGGGACAGGCCCCAAAAGTATTCAGTACTTC.

V and J are TRBV18 and TRBJ1-2, with 12 positions matching TRBD1. Germline loops: CDR1 KGHSH, CDR2 LQKENI. There are 15 residues in the CDR3. With 4 bases clipped from V and 8 bases from J, the junction kept 8 bases outside the gene matches. Here the CDR3 DNA reads TGTGCCAGCTCACTCCCGGGACAGGGGGCGCAAGGCTACACCTTC. It yields the protein CASSLPGQGAQGYTF.

The rearrangement joins TRBV4-3 to TRBJ2-7; no firm D call. Germline V gene data show CDR1 as LGHNA and CDR2 as YSLEER. The CDR3 covers 16 residues. The V and J ends lost 0 bases and 0 bases respectively, with 12 bases between them. DNA for the CDR3: TGCGCCAGCAGCCAAGAATTGCGGTGGAGCTCCTACGAGCAGTACTTC. Its translation: CASSQELRWSSYEQYF.

The J gene is TRBJ2-1, the V gene TRBV7-9; 13 bases are a match to TRBD2. Germline V lookup: CDR1 SEHNR, CDR2 FQNEAQ (reference sequence). The junction had 7 bases not matched to a gene; V was cut back by 4 bases and J by 1 base. The CDR3 sequence is 18 residues long. CDR3 nucleotides: TGTGCCAGCAGCTCCGGGACTAGCGGGGCTGGTTCCTACAATGAGCAGTTCTTC. Its protein is CASSSGTSGAGSYNEQFF.

The chain links TRBV27 to TRBJ2-2; 12 bases match TRBD2. CDR1 is MNHEY, CDR2 SMNVEV, per germline (reference sequence). This CDR3 region has 18 residues. J lost 0 bases, V lost 2 bases, and 4 bases had no gene match. As DNA, the CDR3 is TGTGCCAGCAGTTTACCTAGCGGGGGGGCCCCGAACACCGGGGAGCTGTTTTTT. Translating it yields CASSLPSGGAPNTGELFF.

This sequence joins TRBV9 and TRBJ2-6; D is undetermined. The CDR3 loop spans 15 amino acids. Per germline, CDR1 SGDLS and CDR2 YYNGEE. V was clipped by 1 base and J by 4 bases, with 9 bases between them. The CDR3 is CASSVSLTGANVLTF. In DNA, the CDR3 is TGTGCCAGCAGCGTAAGCCTGACGGGGGCCAACGTCCTGACTTTC.

Written as DNA, the CDR3 is TGTGCCAGCAGCGGGGGTAGGAATCAGCCCCAGCATTTT. As protein: CASSGGRNQPQHF. V usage is TRBV7-8 and J usage is TRBJ1-5; D is possibly TRBD1 (5 bases). Trimming took off 5 bases at V and 4 bases at J, with 9 bases between the two ends. From germline, CDR1 is SGHVS and CDR2 FQNEAQ. There are 13 residues in the CDR3. Filled out from reference TRBV7-8 and TRBJ1-5, the complete variable domain reads GAGVSQSPRYKVAKRGQDVALRCDPISGHVSLFWYQQALGQGPEFLTYFQNEAQLDKSGLPSDRFFAERPEGSVSTLKIQRTQQEDSAVYLCASSGGRNQPQHFGDGTRLSIL.

The chain uses TRBV7-9 and TRBJ2-7, with D perhaps TRBD1 or TRBD2 (5 bases each). The length of the CDR3 is 13 residues. CDR1 is SEHNR and CDR2 is FQNEAQ in the germline V gene (reference sequence). Trimming took 5 bases from V and 9 from J, leaving 17 bases between them. CDR3 loop: CASSRELRGGQYF. CDR3 sequence (DNA): TGTGCCAGCAGCCGCGAATTGAGGGGCGGGCAGTACTTC.

This clone has only one observation. The chain combines TRBV19 with TRBJ1-1; the D is unclear. V was pared by 0 bases and J by 0 bases, with 8 bases between. In germline, CDR1 is LNHDA, CDR2 SQIVND (reference sequence). The CDR3 covers 15 residues. CDR3 DNA sequence: TGTGCCAGTAGTATAGATCCCATTCTGAACACTGAAGCTTTCTTT. It specifies CASSIDPILNTEAFF.

The V call is TRBV27, the J call TRBJ2-7, with a possible D match to TRBD1 (5 bases). The CDR3 totals 17 residues. Germline CDR1 is MNHEY and CDR2 is SMNVEV (reference sequence). Trimming removed 5 bases at V and 2 bases at J, with 22 bases between. CDR3 sequence reads: CASSPLSRTGRPYEQYF. CDR3 in DNA: TGTGCCAGCAGTCCTTTGTCCCGTACAGGCCGACCCTACGAGCAGTACTTC.

The chain joins TRBV29-1 to TRBJ2-1, with 10 bases aligning to TRBD1. V gave up 4 bases and J gave up 4 bases; unmatched junction bases: 4. CDR1 is SQVTM, CDR2 ANQGSEA, per germline. There are 14 residues in the CDR3. The CDR3 DNA reads TGCAGCGTTGCCCCGGGACAGGGGTACAATGAGCAGTTCTTC. It yields the protein CSVAPGQGYNEQFF.

The J gene is TRBJ1-2, the V gene TRBV6-6; no clear D gene. Germline values: CDR1 MNHNY, CDR2 SVGAGI (reference sequence). V lost 4 bases to trimming and J lost 0 bases, with 12 bases between them. This CDR3 contains 15 residues. CDR3 nucleotide sequence: TGTGCCAGCAGTTCCTCGACGGGAGCTAACTATGGCTACACCTTC. This translates into CASSSSTGANYGYTF.

The chain recombines TRBV5-4 with TRBJ1-1, with D hard to call. The CDR3 has 14 residues. The germline gives CDR1 SGHNT, CDR2 YYREEE (reference sequence). The germline V and J ends were trimmed by 7 bases and 1 base, with 14 bases remaining between them. CDR3 sequence (DNA): TGTGCCAGCTTCCTGGACTCGGCGAACACTGAAGCTTTCTTT. It is translated as CASFLDSANTEAFF.

The chain has TRBV19 and TRBJ2-3; 7 positions match TRBD2. V was pared by 5 bases and J by 10 bases, with 6 bases of the junction left unmatched. CDR3 size: 12 residues. Per the germline V gene, CDR1 is LNHDA and CDR2 is SQIVND (reference sequence). The CDR3 coding sequence is TGTGCCAGTAGTTTCGGGGGACTACCGCAGTATTTT. Its translation: CASSFGGLPQYF.

The V gene is TRBV2, the J gene TRBJ1-6, with a weak D call TRBD1 (5 bases). V was clipped by 3 bases and J by 8 bases, with 11 bases between them. The germline gives CDR1 SNHLY, CDR2 FYNNEI. CDR3 length: 14 amino acids. In nucleotides, the CDR3 is TGTGCCAGCAGTGAGCAGGGAGGTGATTCACCCCTCCACTTT. It yields the protein CASSEQGGDSPLHF.

The J gene is TRBJ1-5, the V gene TRBV2, with D perhaps matching TRBD1 (5 bases). This CDR3 contains 15 residues. CDR1 and CDR2 from the germline V gene are SNHLY and FYNNEI. The germline V and J ends were trimmed by 6 bases and 11 bases, with 23 bases remaining between them. CDR3 sequence reads: CASRFRDLATKAQHF. In DNA, the CDR3 is TGTGCCAGCAGGTTCCGGGACCTGGCCACCAAAGCCCAGCATTTT.

This chain links TRBV10-1 with TRBJ2-7, with D perhaps TRBD2 (6 bases). Trimming removed 0 bases at V and 6 bases at J, with 15 bases between. The CDR3 has 15 residues. Germline V CDR1 and CDR2: WNHNN, SYGVQD (reference sequence). The CDR3 is CASSESKGRLGEQYF. The DNA for the CDR3 is TGCGCCAGCAGTGAGTCGAAGGGGAGGCTTGGCGAGCAGTACTTC.

This clone was counted a few times. J is TRBJ1-1 and V is TRBV19, with D hard to call. CDR1 is LNHDA, CDR2 SQIVND, per germline (reference sequence). The length of the CDR3 is 14 residues. Trimming cost V 9 bases and J 0 bases, with 14 bases left between them. The CDR3 DNA reads as TGTGCCAGCACAAGGGTAGGGATGAACACTGAAGCTTTCTTT. Translating it yields CASTRVGMNTEAFF.

The chain joins TRBV12-5 to TRBJ2-2, with TRBD1 identical over 9 bases. Germline V gene data show CDR1 as LGHNT and CDR2 as FRNRAP. This CDR3 is 17 amino acids long. V shed 0 bases and J 4 bases; nucleotides not matched to a gene: 6. CDR3 DNA sequence: TGTGCTAGTGGTTTGGTACTGGGACAGGGAAGCACCGGGGAGCTGTTTTTT. Its protein is CASGLVLGQGSTGELFF.